This T cell receptor (beta chain) was observed in a study of shared clonotypes between healthy human individuals. Study-wide background: Per donor, CD8 memory used one plate, CD8 naive used two, CD4 memory used three and CD4 naive used three. Findings and caveats of the study: Sample collection involved blood only; tissue repertoires are likely different. Generation probability values for non-shared clonotypes were lower than those for clonotypes shared by all four donors.

The CDR3 runs 14 residues. Per the germline V gene, CDR1 is SEHNR and CDR2 is FQNEAQ (reference sequence). V dropped 10 bases and J dropped 2 bases, with 16 bases sitting between them. Naive CD8 cells comprised CD45RO-negative, CCR7-positively selected cells, excluding terminally differentiated effector memory CD45RA+ cells. Several immunoSEQ plates received, in even portions, the genomic DNA of each subset. Sequencing was performed with immunoSEQ multiplex PCR; in TCRdb, only in-frame clones are kept and a portion is missing. The sample lists roughly 2,000,000 clones, about 95% occurring once. A note on this clone: What it binds is unknown.

The sequence derives from a man aged 18 to 29 in good health. The chain is built from TRBV7-9 and TRBJ2-3, with D perhaps matching TRBD2 (5 bases). Sequencing was carried out using naive CD8+ T cells sorted from blood. CDR3: CAIEDFRVTDTQYF. The CDR3 DNA follows: TGTGCCATCGAGGACTTTCGGGTCACAGATACGCAGTATTTT.